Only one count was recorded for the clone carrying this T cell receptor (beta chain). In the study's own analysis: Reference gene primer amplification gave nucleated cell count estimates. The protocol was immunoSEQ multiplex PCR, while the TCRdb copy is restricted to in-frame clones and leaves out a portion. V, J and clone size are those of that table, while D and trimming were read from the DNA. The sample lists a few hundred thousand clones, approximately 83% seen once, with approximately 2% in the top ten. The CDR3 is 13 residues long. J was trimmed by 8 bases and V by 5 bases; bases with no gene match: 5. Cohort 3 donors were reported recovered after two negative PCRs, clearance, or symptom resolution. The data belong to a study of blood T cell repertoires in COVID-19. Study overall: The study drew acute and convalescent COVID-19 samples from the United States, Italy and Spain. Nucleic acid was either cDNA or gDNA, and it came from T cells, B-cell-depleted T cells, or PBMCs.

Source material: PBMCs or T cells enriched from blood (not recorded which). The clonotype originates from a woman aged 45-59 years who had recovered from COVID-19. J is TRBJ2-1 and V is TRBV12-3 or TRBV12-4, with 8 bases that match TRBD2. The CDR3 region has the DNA TGTGCCAGCAGTCTTAGCGGGACCCATGAGCAGTTCTTC. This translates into CASSLSGTHEQFF.